The T cell receptor (beta chain) described here comes from a study of molecular identifiers for immune sequencing clone quantification. Previously described methods with listed TCR primers produced the bulk TCR libraries. TCRdb re-analysed the PCR reads in MiXCR, keeping a single row per CDR3 protein. The sample holds approximately 630,000 distinct CDR3 sequences, about 25% seen once. Overall study results and limits: The share of molecules held by clones above 20 RNA copies was over 97% in effector cells and under 1% in naive cells.

Sorted inputs of about 19,000 to 1,100,000 cells, with 10%, 30% or 50% RNA, yielded naive CD8 libraries. Naive CD8 T cells, phenotype CD8+CD4-CCR7+CD45RA+, were sorted. This CDR3 has 16 amino acids. Germline CDR1 is MNHEY and CDR2 is SVGAGI. Trimming took 0 bases from V and 6 from J; bases not matched to a gene: 4. This clonotype was counted only a few times. Its antigen is unidentified. This clonotype originated in a human donor in good health. Some libraries in this study had Jurkat cell RNA spiked in. The sample consisted of naive CD8+ T cells from blood, with Jurkat cell RNA spiked in. Subset noted: FACS-sorted CD8+CD4-CCR7+CD45RA+ naive T cells. The chain is built from TRBV6-5 and TRBJ2-1; TRBD2 agrees at 11 bases. The CDR3: CASSYSSGRALNEQFF. CDR3 DNA: TGTGCCAGCAGTTACTCTAGCGGGAGGGCACTCAATGAGCAGTTCTTC.